Listed here are 14 T cell receptor beta chains from one sample, sequenced in a study of beta chain features in type 1 diabetes. The investigators reverse transcribed all of the isolated RNA, so they sequenced expressed TCRB transcripts. The repertoire was sequenced with immunoSEQ multiplex PCR; TCRdb's copy has only in-frame clones and lacks some. The top ten clones hold under 5% of a sample with 250,000 or so clones, about 26% of them seen once. The sequencing input was central memory CD4+ T cells from blood. The receptors originated from a man aged 25 to 40 in good health.

The chain carries TRBV6-5 and TRBJ2-7, with D perhaps TRBD2 (7 bases). CDR3 length: 13 amino acids. The germline V gene has CDR1 MNHEY and CDR2 SVGAGI. Trimming removed 2 bases from V and 10 bases from J, with 15 bases in between. The CDR3 protein is CASSYAGAGLQYF. DNA of the CDR3: TGTGCCAGCAGTTACGCGGGGGCAGGGCTACAGTACTTC.

In this sample, this clone turned up a few times. The chain employs TRBV5-4 and TRBJ2-3; 9 nucleotides line up with TRBD1. Germline V gene lookup returns CDR1 SGHNT and CDR2 YYREEE (reference sequence). The V segment lost 0 bases and the J segment 3 bases; nucleotides outside the gene matches: 5. The CDR3 sequence is 16 residues long. For the CDR3, the DNA is TGTGCCAGCAGCTTGGGGACAGGGGTAAGGACAGATACGCAGTATTTT. It encodes CASSLGTGVRTDTQYF.

This clone occurred a few times. CDR3 loop: CASSTRDEQYF. The CDR3, as DNA: TGTGCCAGCAGCACCAGGGACGAGCAGTACTTC. The chain carries TRBV5-6 and TRBJ2-7, with D tentatively TRBD1 (5 bases). Germline V gene lookup returns CDR1 SGHDT and CDR2 YYEEEE. V was shortened by 4 bases and J by 5 bases, with 7 bases between the two germline ends. This CDR3 region has 11 residues.

The J gene is TRBJ2-3, the V gene TRBV14, with D possibly TRBD2 on 5 matching bases. V shed 0 bases and J shed 10 bases, with 11 bases lying between them. Germline values: CDR1 SGHDN, CDR2 FVKESK. The CDR3 has 13 residues. CDR3 loop: CASSQDRTHSQYF. The CDR3 coding sequence is TGTGCCAGCAGCCAAGATAGGACTCACTCGCAGTATTTT. The full variable domain, its missing parts supplied by reference TRBV14 and TRBJ2-3, is EAGVTQFPSHSVIEKGQTVTLRCDPISGHDNLYWYRRVMGKEIKFLLHFVKESKQDESGMPNNRFLAERTGGTYSTLKVQPAELEDSGVYFCASSQDRTHSQYFGPGTRLTVL.

DNA for the CDR3: TGTGCCAGCAGGACAGGGGGCGCGGGGCCTTCCGAGCAGTACTTC. Translation gives CASRTGGAGPSEQYF. The rearrangement joins TRBV27 to TRBJ2-7; 10 bases agree with TRBD1. The germline gives CDR1 MNHEY, CDR2 SMNVEV (reference sequence). V lost 6 bases, J lost 6 bases, and 11 bases stayed unmatched. The CDR3 extends over 15 amino acids.

This clone was recorded a few times. The chain couples TRBV29-1 to TRBJ2-2; D ambiguous. CDR1 is SQVTM, CDR2 ANQGSEA, per germline. CDR3 size: 13 residues. Trimming pared 6 bases from V and 6 bases from J, leaving 14 bases between. The CDR3 reads CSVLFYAAGELFF. In DNA, the CDR3 is TGCAGCGTCCTCTTTTATGCCGCCGGGGAGCTGTTTTTT.

The chain combines TRBV30 with TRBJ1-6; D gene unclear. V lost 0 bases and J 7 bases, leaving 7 bases between the germline ends. The CDR3 has 13 amino acids. The germline V gene encodes CDR1 GTSNPN and CDR2 SVGIG (reference sequence). CDR3 region: CAWSVRGNSPLHF. The CDR3, as DNA: TGTGCCTGGAGTGTCAGAGGGAATTCACCCCTCCACTTT.

This clone was found a few times. V gene TRBV2 combines with J gene TRBJ1-4; D is uncertain. Germline V lookup: CDR1 SNHLY, CDR2 FYNNEI. This CDR3 spans 14 amino acids. The ends were cut back, 5 bases at V and 0 bases at J, with 7 bases in the middle. The CDR3 coding sequence is TGTGCCAGCAGTTTTGGAGCAACTAATGAAAAACTGTTTTTT. This encodes CASSFGATNEKLFF.

This clone was counted between two and nine times. The chain is built from TRBV20-1 and TRBJ2-4, with TRBD1 as a possible D gene (5 bases). The CDR3 is 11 amino acids. Trimming removed 6 bases at V and 7 bases at J, with 10 bases between. Germline values: CDR1 DFQATT, CDR2 SNEGSKA (reference sequence). The chain's CDR3 is CSAGQGNIQYF. The CDR3 coding sequence is TGCAGTGCCGGACAAGGGAACATTCAGTACTTC.

This clone has only a few counts. The chain is built from TRBV20-1 and TRBJ2-1; D may be TRBD2 (6 bases). CDR3 size: 11 residues. V was shortened by 6 bases and J by 12 bases, with 15 bases between the two germline ends. Germline CDR1 reads DFQATT; CDR2 reads SNEGSKA (reference sequence). This CDR3 reads CSARGTSRQFF. CDR3 coding DNA: TGCAGTGCCCGCGGGACCTCCAGGCAGTTCTTC.

The chain couples TRBV10-3 to TRBJ1-4, with a tentative D call TRBD1 (6 bases). CDR1 ENHRY and CDR2 SYGVKD come from the germline V gene. The CDR3 is 12 residues long. V was clipped by 6 bases and J by 8 bases, with 10 bases between them. The CDR3 region has the DNA TGTGCCATCAGGGGGGCTGGAGAAAAACTGTTTTTT. Its protein is CAIRGAGEKLFF.

The chain carries TRBV30 and TRBJ1-2, with 7 positions matching TRBD1. CDR1 and CDR2 (germline): GTSNPN, SVGIG (reference sequence). CDR3 length: 12 residues. V shed 8 bases and J 2 bases; nucleotides not matched to a gene: 5. The CDR3 is CAADRRNYGYTF. CDR3 sequence (DNA): TGTGCCGCGGACAGGCGAAACTATGGCTACACCTTC.

The chain uses TRBV18 and TRBJ2-2; TRBD1 or TRBD2 may be the D gene (6 bases each). Trimming took off 0 bases at V and 3 bases at J, with 14 bases between the two ends. CDR1 KGHSH and CDR2 LQKENI come from the germline V gene. The CDR3 runs 17 residues. In DNA, the CDR3 is TGTGCCAGCTCACCACCGATAGGAGGGGGACACACCGGGGAGCTGTTTTTT. Its protein product is CASSPPIGGGHTGELFF.

The chain employs TRBV30 and TRBJ2-2; 12 nucleotides line up with TRBD2. The V gene's germline CDR1 is GTSNPN and CDR2 SVGIG (reference sequence). The CDR3 runs 13 residues. V lost 2 bases to trimming and J lost 11 bases; unmatched junction nucleotides: 3. CDR3 in DNA: TGTGCCTGGAGTCCGACTAGCGGGAGTGAGCTGTTTTTT. Residues: CAWSPTSGSELFF.